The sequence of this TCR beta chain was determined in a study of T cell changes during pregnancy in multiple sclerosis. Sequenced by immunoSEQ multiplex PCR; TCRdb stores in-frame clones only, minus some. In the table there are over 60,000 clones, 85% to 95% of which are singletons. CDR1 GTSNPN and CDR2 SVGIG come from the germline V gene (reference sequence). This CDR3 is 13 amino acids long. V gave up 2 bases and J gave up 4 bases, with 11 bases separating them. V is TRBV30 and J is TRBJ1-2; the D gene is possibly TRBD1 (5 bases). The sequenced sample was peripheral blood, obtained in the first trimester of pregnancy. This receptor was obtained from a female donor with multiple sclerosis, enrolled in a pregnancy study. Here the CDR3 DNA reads TGTGCCTGGAGTTTACAGGCCGCCTATGGCTACACCTTC. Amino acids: CAWSLQAAYGYTF.